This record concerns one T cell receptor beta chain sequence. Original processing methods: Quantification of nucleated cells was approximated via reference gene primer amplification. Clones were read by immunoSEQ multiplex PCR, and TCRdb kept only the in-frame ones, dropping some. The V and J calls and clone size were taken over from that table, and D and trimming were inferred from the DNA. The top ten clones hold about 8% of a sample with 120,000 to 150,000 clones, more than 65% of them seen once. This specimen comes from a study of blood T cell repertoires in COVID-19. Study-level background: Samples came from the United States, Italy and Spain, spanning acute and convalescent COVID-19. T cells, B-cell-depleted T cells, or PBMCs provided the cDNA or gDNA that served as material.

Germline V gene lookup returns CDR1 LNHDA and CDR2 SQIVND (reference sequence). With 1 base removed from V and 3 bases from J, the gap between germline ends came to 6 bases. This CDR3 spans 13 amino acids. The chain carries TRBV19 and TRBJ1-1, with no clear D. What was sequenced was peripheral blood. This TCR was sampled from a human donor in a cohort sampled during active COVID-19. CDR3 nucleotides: TGTGCCAGTAGTATAGTTCGGGACACTGAAGCTTTCTTT. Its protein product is CASSIVRDTEAFF.